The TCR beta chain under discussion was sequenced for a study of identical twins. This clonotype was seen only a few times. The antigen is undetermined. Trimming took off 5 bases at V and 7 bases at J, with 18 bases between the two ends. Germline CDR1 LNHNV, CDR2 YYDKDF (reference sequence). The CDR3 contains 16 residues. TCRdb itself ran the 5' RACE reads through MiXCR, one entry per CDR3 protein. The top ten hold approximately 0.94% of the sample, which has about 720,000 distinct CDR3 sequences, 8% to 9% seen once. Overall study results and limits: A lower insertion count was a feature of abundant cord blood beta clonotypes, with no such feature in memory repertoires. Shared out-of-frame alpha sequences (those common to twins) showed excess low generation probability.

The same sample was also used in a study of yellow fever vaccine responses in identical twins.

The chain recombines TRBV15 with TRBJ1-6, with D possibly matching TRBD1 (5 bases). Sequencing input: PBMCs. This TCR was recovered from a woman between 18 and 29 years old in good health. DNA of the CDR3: TGTGCCACCAGCCGTCCAGGGATACCGCGGAATTCACCCCTCCACTTT. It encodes CATSRPGIPRNSPLHF.